This T cell receptor (beta chain) is drawn from a study of T cell responses to AZD1222 COVID-19 vaccine. General study findings and limits: Spike-wide coverage was observed for vaccine-associated CD4 TCRs, with dominant responses at 160-218 and 743-854. Repertoires were obtained only post-peak T cell response. Nearly half of spike-specific TCRs reportedly target unmutated variant regions. An increase in Spike-specific TCR breadth and depth was observed after two AZD1222 doses.

Trimming took 4 bases from V and 0 from J; bases not matched to a gene: 3. This CDR3 comprises 16 residues. The germline CDR1 and CDR2 sequences are KGHSH and LQKENI. About this clone: The antigen is not known.

TCRdb keeps only in-frame clones here, not all; method: immunoSEQ multiplex PCR. The sample shows tens of thousands of clones, roughly 87% of them seen only once. The specimen comprised peripheral blood, sampled on day 0 of AZD1222 vaccination. This sequence originates from an adult in good health. The chain carries TRBV18 and TRBJ1-3, with 10 positions matching TRBD1. The CDR3: CASSRDRGVSGNTIYF. The CDR3 region has the DNA TGTGCCAGCTCACGGGACAGGGGAGTCTCTGGAAACACCATATATTTT.